This is a list of T cell receptor beta chains from one sample in a study of cytomegalovirus exposure and HLA in healthy donors. Profiling relied on immunoSEQ multiplex PCR, and the TCRdb table lists in-frame clones only, not all of them. In the table there are about 120,000 clones, about 68% of which are singletons. The sequenced material came from PBMCs. Receptor source: a woman aged 40 to 50 in good health and CMV-seropositive. Both conserved end residues are part of each CDR3. The D gene is left open where the match is weak. Clone size is not always given. Where it is, it says once, few, many or a class for expanded clones.

TRBV5-1	.	TRBJ2-3	once	CASSLAIGVSTDTQYF	TGCGCCAGCAGCTTGGCCATCGGGGTTAGCACAGATACGCAGTATTTT
TRBV25-1	TRBD2	TRBJ2-1	.	CASSESGAGGYNEQFF	TGTGCCAGCAGTGAATCAGGAGCGGGAGGCTACAATGAGCAGTTCTTC
TRBV29-1	TRBD2	TRBJ2-3	.	CSVEVRERTDTQYF	TGCAGCGTTGAAGTGCGGGAGCGCACAGATACGCAGTATTTT
TRBV7-3	TRBD2	TRBJ2-5	few	CASSPGLAGVGETQYF	TGTGCCAGCAGCCCGGGACTAGCGGGAGTAGGAGAGACCCAGTACTTC
TRBV30	TRBD1	TRBJ2-7	.	CAWNGVGTVSYEQYF	TGTGCCTGGAACGGCGTGGGGACAGTCTCCTACGAGCAGTACTTC
TRBV4-1	.	TRBJ2-2	.	CASSQDQIGETGELFF	TGCGCCAGCAGCCAAGATCAGATTGGAGAAACCGGGGAGCTGTTTTTT
TRBV28	.	TRBJ1-1	once	CASSFPTVNTEAFF	TGTGCCAGCAGTTTTCCCACAGTGAACACTGAAGCTTTCTTT
TRBV5-1	TRBD2	TRBJ2-4	.	CASSSGLAGGHNIQYF	TGCGCCAGCAGCTCAGGACTAGCGGGAGGACATAACATTCAGTACTTC
TRBV28	TRBD1	TRBJ2-7	few	CASWDRAYEQYF	TGTGCCAGCTGGGACAGAGCCTACGAGCAGTACTTC
TRBV7-6	.	TRBJ1-2	.	CASSSLDRNYGYTF	TGTGCCAGCAGCTCCCTTGACAGGAACTATGGCTACACCTTC
TRBV7-9	TRBD2	TRBJ2-1	.	CASSLGSGRGEFF	TGTGCCAGCAGCTTAGGCAGCGGGAGGGGTGAGTTCTTC
TRBV19	.	TRBJ1-4	.	CASSIGDQYNEKLFF	TGTGCCAGTAGTATCGGGGATCAGTATAATGAAAAACTGTTTTTT
TRBV6-5	.	TRBJ2-7	once	CASSYAVTYEQYF	TGTGCCAGCAGTTACGCCGTAACCTACGAGCAGTACTTC
TRBV15	TRBD2	TRBJ2-3	few	CATSRGSGREDTQYF	TGTGCCACCAGCAGAGGAAGCGGGAGGGAGGATACGCAGTATTTT
TRBV5-4	.	TRBJ2-7	.	CASSKGGSYEQYF	TGTGCCAGCAGCAAGGGAGGATCCTACGAGCAGTACTTC
TRBV29-1	.	TRBJ1-2	.	CSVDRGGLGYGYTF	TGCAGCGTTGACAGGGGCGGCTTAGGCTATGGCTACACCTTC
TRBV27	.	TRBJ2-7	.	CASRNRDSYEQYF	TGTGCCAGCAGGAACAGGGATTCCTACGAGCAGTACTTC
TRBV7-2	TRBD2	TRBJ2-5	.	CASSLEGPGLAARGTQYF	TGTGCCAGCAGCTTAGAGGGCCCGGGACTAGCGGCCCGTGGGACCCAGTACTTC
TRBV27	.	TRBJ1-6	.	CASRWGTPSSPLHF	TGTGCCAGCCGGTGGGGGACACCCTCTTCACCCCTCCACTTT
TRBV15	TRBD1	TRBJ1-4	.	CATRAFDRGNEKLFF	TGTGCCACCCGAGCGTTTGACAGGGGGAATGAAAAACTGTTTTTT
TRBV19	.	TRBJ2-3	few	CASSPGLPDTQYF	TGTGCCAGTAGTCCGGGACTGCCAGATACGCAGTATTTT
TRBV11-2	TRBD1	TRBJ2-7	.	CASSFGTAYEQYF	TGTGCCAGCAGCTTCGGGACAGCCTACGAGCAGTACTTC
TRBV6-1	TRBD2	TRBJ2-1	.	CASSEIGREHEQFF	TGTGCCAGCAGTGAAATAGGGCGGGAGCATGAGCAGTTCTTC
TRBV7-2	TRBD1	TRBJ2-7	.	CASSYLNRDRTYEQYF	TGTGCCAGCAGCTACTTAAACCGGGACAGGACCTACGAGCAGTACTTC
TRBV4-1	.	TRBJ1-3	.	CASSQAVLTRRGNTIYF	TGCGCCAGCAGCCAAGCTGTACTGACACGGAGGGGAAACACCATATATTTT
TRBV29-1	.	TRBJ2-1	few	CSVPRAGLNNEQFF	TGCAGCGTCCCCCGGGCAGGGTTAAACAATGAGCAGTTCTTC
TRBV15	.	TRBJ1-5	.	CATSRALYTVLSNQPQHF	TGTGCCACCAGCAGAGCATTGTATACAGTCCTGAGCAATCAGCCCCAGCATTTT
TRBV6-1	TRBD2	TRBJ2-7	.	CASSLTSGPYEQYF	TGTGCCAGCAGTTTGACTAGCGGGCCTTACGAGCAGTACTTC
TRBV5-1	.	TRBJ2-7	.	CASSRTEPYEQYF	TGCGCCAGCAGCAGGACAGAGCCCTACGAGCAGTACTTC
TRBV4-1	TRBD1	TRBJ2-1	.	CASSQEAGDRSYNEQFF	TGCGCCAGCAGCCAAGAAGCTGGGGACAGGTCCTACAATGAGCAGTTCTTC
TRBV11-2	.	TRBJ2-7	.	CASSSRYNYEQYF	TGTGCCAGCAGCTCAAGATACAACTACGAGCAGTACTTC
TRBV28	TRBD1	TRBJ1-2	once	CASSSNGETGGHSYGYTF	TGTGCCAGCAGTTCTAATGGGGAGACAGGGGGCCATAGCTATGGCTACACCTTC
TRBV5-6	.	TRBJ2-1	.	CASSLAGRVTYNEQFF	TGTGCCAGCAGCTTGGCCGGGAGAGTGACCTACAATGAGCAGTTCTTC
TRBV2	.	TRBJ1-1	.	CASKIRRENTEAFF	TGTGCCAGCAAAATTCGCCGGGAGAACACTGAAGCTTTCTTT
TRBV30	TRBD2	TRBJ2-1	.	CAWTKLAGGPSSEQFF	TGTGCCTGGACCAAACTAGCGGGAGGGCCCTCATCTGAGCAGTTCTTC
TRBV7-3	TRBD2	TRBJ2-7	.	CASSLRAGGPNYEQYF	TGTGCCAGCAGCTTAAGAGCGGGAGGGCCTAACTACGAGCAGTACTTC
TRBV4-1	TRBD1	TRBJ2-7	.	CASSQFGTGAGEQYF	TGCGCCAGCAGCCAATTTGGGACAGGGGCAGGCGAGCAGTACTTC